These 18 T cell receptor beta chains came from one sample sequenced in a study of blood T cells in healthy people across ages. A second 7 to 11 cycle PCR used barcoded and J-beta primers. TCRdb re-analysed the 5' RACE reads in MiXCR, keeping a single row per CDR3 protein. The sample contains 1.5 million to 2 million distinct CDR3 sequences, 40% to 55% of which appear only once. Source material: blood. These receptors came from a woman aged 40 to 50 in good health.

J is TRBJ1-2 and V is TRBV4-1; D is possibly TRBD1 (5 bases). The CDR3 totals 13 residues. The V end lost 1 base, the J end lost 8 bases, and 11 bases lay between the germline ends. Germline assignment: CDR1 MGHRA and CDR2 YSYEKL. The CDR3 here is CASSQARGLGYTF. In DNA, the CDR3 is TGCGCCAGCAGCCAAGCACGGGGGTTGGGCTACACCTTC.

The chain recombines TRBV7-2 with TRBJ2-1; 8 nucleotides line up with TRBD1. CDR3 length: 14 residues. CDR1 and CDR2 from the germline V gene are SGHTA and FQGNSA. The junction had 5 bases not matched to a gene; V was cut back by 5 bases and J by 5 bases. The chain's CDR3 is CASSVKTGDNEQFF. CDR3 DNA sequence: TGTGCCAGCAGCGTTAAGACAGGGGACAATGAGCAGTTCTTC. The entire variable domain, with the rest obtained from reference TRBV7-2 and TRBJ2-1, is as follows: GAGVSQSPSNKVTEKGKDVELRCDPISGHTALYWYRQSLGQGLEFLIYFQGNSAPDKSGLPSDRFSAERTGGSVSTLTIQRTQQEDSAVYLCASSVKTGDNEQFFGPGTRLTVL.

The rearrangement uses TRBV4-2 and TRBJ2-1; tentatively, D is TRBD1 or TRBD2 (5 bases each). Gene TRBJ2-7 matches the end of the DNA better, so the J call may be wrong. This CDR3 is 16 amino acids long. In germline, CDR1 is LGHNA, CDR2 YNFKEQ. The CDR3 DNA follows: TGTGCCAGCAGCCAAGCGGGGCAGGGTACCTACAATGAGCAGTACTTC. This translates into CASSQAGQGTYNEQYF.

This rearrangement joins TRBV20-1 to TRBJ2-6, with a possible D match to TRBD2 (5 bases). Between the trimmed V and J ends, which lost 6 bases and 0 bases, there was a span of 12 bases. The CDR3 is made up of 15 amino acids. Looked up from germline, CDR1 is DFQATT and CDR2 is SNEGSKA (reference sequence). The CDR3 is CSATPGSSGANVLTF. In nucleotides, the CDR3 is TGCAGTGCCACTCCGGGGAGCTCTGGGGCCAACGTCCTGACTTTC.

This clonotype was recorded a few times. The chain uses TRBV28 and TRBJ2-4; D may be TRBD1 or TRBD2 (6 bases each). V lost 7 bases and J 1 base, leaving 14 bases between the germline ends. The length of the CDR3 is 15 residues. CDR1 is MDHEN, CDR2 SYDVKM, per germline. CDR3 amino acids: CASKLGGLAKNIQYF. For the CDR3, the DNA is TGTGCCAGCAAATTGGGGGGCCTGGCCAAAAACATTCAGTACTTC.

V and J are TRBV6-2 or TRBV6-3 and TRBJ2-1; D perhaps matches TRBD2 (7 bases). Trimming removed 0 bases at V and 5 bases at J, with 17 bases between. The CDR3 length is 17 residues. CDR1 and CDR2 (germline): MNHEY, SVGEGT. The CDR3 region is CASSYSVGGLTNNEQFF. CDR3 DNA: TGTGCCAGCAGTTACTCTGTGGGGGGGCTAACAAACAATGAGCAGTTCTTC.

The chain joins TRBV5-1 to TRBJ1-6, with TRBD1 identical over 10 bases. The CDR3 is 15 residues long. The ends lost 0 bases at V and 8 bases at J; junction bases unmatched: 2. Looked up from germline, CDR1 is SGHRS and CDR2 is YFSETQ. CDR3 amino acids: CASSLEDRGYSPLHF. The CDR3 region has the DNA TGCGCCAGCAGCTTGGAGGACAGGGGGTATTCACCCCTCCACTTT.

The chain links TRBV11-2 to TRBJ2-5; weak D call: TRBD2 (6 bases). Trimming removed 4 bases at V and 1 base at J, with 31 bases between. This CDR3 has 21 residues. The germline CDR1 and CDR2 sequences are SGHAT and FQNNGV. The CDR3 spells CASSWRPPGRTTLVGQETQYF. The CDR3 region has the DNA TGTGCCAGCAGCTGGCGACCCCCGGGACGGACTACCCTAGTCGGCCAAGAGACCCAGTACTTC.

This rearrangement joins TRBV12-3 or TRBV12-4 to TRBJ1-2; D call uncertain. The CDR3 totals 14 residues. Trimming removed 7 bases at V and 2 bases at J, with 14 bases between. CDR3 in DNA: TGTGCCAGCACCCCGACGGACGGGAACTATGGCTACACCTTC. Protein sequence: CASTPTDGNYGYTF.

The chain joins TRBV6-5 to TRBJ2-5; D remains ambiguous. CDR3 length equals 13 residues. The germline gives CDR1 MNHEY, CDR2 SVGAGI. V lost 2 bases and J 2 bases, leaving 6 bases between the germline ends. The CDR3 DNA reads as TGTGCCAGCAGTTACGTACAGCAAGAGACCCAGTACTTC. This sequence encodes CASSYVQQETQYF.

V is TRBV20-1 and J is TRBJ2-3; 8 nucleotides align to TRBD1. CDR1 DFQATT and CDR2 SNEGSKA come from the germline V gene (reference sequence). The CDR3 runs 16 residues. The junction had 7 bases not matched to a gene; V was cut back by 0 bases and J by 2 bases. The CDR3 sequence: CSARDWDRMVTDTQYF. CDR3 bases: TGCAGTGCTAGAGACTGGGACAGGATGGTCACAGATACGCAGTATTTT.

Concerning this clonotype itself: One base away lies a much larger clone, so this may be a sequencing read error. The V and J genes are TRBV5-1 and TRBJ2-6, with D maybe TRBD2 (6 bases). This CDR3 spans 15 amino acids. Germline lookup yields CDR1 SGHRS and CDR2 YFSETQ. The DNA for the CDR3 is TGCGCCAGCAGCCCCCGTGGGACTGGGTCCAACGTCCTGACTTTC. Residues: CASSPRGTGSNVLTF.

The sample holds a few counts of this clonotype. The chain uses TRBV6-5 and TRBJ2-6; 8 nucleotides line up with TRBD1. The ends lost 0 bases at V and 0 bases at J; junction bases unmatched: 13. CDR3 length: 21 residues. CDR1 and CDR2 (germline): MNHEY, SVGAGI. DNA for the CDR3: TGTGCCAGCAGTTACTCTCCTGGGACCGGGACAGGCTCCTCTGGGGCCAACGTCCTGACTTTC. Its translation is CASSYSPGTGTGSSGANVLTF.

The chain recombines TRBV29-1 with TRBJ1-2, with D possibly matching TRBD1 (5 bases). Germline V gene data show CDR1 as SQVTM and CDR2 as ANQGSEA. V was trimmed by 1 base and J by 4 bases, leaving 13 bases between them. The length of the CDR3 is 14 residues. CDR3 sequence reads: CSVEGEGALYGYTF. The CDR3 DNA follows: TGCAGCGTTGAAGGGGAAGGGGCTCTCTATGGCTACACCTTC.

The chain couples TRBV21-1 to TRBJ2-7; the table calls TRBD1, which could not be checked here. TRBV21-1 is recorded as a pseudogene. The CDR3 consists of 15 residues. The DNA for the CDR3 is TGTGCCAGCAGCAAAGGGGCAGGGTACTCCCACGAGCAGTACTTC. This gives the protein CASSKGAGYSHEQYF.

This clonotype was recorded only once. CDR3 region: CASSLAAQPSSYNSPLHF. CDR3 in DNA: TGTGCCAGCAGCTTAGCCGCTCAACCCTCATCCTATAATTCACCCCTCCACTTT. The rearrangement links TRBV7-2 to TRBJ1-6; no definite D call. The CDR3 sequence is 18 residues long. The ends were cut back, 0 bases at V and 1 base at J, with 13 bases in the middle. Germline V gene lookup returns CDR1 SGHTA and CDR2 FQGNSA.

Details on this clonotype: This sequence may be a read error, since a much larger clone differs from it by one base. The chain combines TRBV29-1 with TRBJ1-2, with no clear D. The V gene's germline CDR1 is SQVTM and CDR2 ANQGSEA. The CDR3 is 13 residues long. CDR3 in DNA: TGCAGCGCTGAAGGTGTAGGTCCCTATGGCTACACCTTC. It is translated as CSAEGVGPYGYTF.

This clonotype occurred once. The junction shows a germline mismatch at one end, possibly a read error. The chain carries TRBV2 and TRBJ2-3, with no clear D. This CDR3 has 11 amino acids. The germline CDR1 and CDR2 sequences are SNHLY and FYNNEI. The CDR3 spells CASREQNTQNF. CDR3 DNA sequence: TGTGCCAGCAGGGAGCAGAATACGCAGAATTTT.